The source of this TCR beta chain is a study of technical replicates of blood from a few donors. This table comes from immunoSEQ multiplex PCR, and its TCRdb copy is limited to in-frame clones, with some not included. The data hold about 83,000 clones, with about 91% observed a single time. Germline trimming cut 6 bases from V and 3 bases from J; bases unmatched to any gene: 6. The CDR3 has 16 amino acids. The germline CDR1 and CDR2 sequences are MNHEY and SMNVEV (reference sequence). The TCR sequence derives from a human donor in good health. The sequencing input was T cells isolated from PBMCs. The genes are TRBV27 and TRBJ2-7; 15 nucleotides match TRBD2. DNA for the CDR3: TGTGCCAGCAGCCCGGGACTAGCGGGAGGTCGCTACGAGCAGTACTTC. Protein sequence: CASSPGLAGGRYEQYF.